The 26 T cell receptor beta chains below come from one sample, sequenced in a study of blood T cell repertoires in COVID-19. Using immunoSEQ multiplex PCR, the repertoire was profiled, and TCRdb retains in-frame clones only, with some absent. This table holds about 110,000 clones, just over 85% found once. Sequencing was carried out using peripheral blood. The receptors come from a human donor in a cohort sampled during active COVID-19.

The genes are TRBV10-1 and TRBJ1-5, with 7 bases matching TRBD1. CDR1 and CDR2 from the germline V gene are WNHNN and SYGVQD (reference sequence). The CDR3 length is 13 residues. The V segment lost 4 bases and the J segment 6 bases; nucleotides outside the gene matches: 3. CDR3 sequence (DNA): TGCGCCAGCAGTGCGACAGGGTCTCAGCCCCAGCATTTT. Its protein is CASSATGSQPQHF.

The genes are TRBV2 and TRBJ2-5; 8 nucleotides agree with TRBD2. In germline, CDR1 is SNHLY, CDR2 FYNNEI. The CDR3 is 16 amino acids. The junction had 10 bases not matched to a gene; V was cut back by 2 bases and J by 5 bases. The DNA for the CDR3 is TGTGCCAGCAGTGAATTGAGACGGGGGGGCGCGGAGACCCAGTACTTC. Its protein product is CASSELRRGGAETQYF.

In this sample, this clone turned up a few times. V usage is TRBV6-5 and J usage is TRBJ1-2; D gene ambiguous. Trimming left V 1 base short and J 9 bases short, with 15 bases between. The CDR3 runs 14 residues. Germline V gene lookup returns CDR1 MNHEY and CDR2 SVGAGI. CDR3 sequence: CASSYFGQAGRYTF. The CDR3, as DNA: TGTGCCAGCAGTTACTTCGGCCAGGCTGGCCGCTACACCTTC.

This clone was recorded a few times. The chain employs TRBV24-1 and TRBJ1-1, with TRBD1 identical over 7 bases. This CDR3 region has 14 residues. CDR1 is KGHDR and CDR2 is SFDVKD in the germline V gene. Germline trimming cut 4 bases from V and 5 bases from J; bases unmatched to any gene: 6. The chain's CDR3 is CATSEAGQPTEAFF. The CDR3 nucleotides are TGTGCCACCAGTGAGGCGGGACAGCCAACTGAAGCTTTCTTT.

V gene TRBV27 combines with J gene TRBJ2-3, with a tentative D call TRBD2 (5 bases). Germline V lookup: CDR1 MNHEY, CDR2 SMNVEV (reference sequence). Trimming took off 7 bases at V and 6 bases at J, with 17 bases between the two ends. The length of the CDR3 is 14 residues. CDR3 region: CASTPIGGSDTQYF. Written as DNA, the CDR3 is TGTGCCAGCACCCCAATTGGAGGTTCTGATACGCAGTATTTT.

This chain uses TRBV6-1 with TRBJ2-7; the D is unclear. CDR3 length: 15 amino acids. V lost 1 base and J lost 2, with 12 bases in between. Germline V gene data show CDR1 as MNHNS and CDR2 as SASEGT. CDR3 protein: CASSEEFTAAYEQYF. CDR3 sequence (DNA): TGTGCCAGCAGTGAAGAATTCACAGCAGCCTACGAGCAGTACTTC.

This clone was seen a handful of times. The J gene is TRBJ2-7, the V gene TRBV19; 8 bases line up with TRBD2. Trimming cost V 6 bases and J 3 bases; bases outside gene matches: 7. CDR1 is LNHDA, CDR2 SQIVND, per germline (reference sequence). This CDR3 is 14 amino acids long. The CDR3 is CASRYGAGDYEQYF. The DNA of the CDR3 is TGTGCCAGTAGATATGGAGCGGGAGACTACGAGCAGTACTTC.

The chain uses TRBV19 and TRBJ2-7, with D possibly TRBD1 on 6 matching bases. The germline V and J ends were trimmed by 5 bases and 2 bases, with 13 bases remaining between them. The CDR3 length is 14 residues. The germline V gene has CDR1 LNHDA and CDR2 SQIVND (reference sequence). The CDR3 reads CASSEEPGAYEQYF. The CDR3 nucleotides read TGTGCCAGTAGTGAAGAACCAGGGGCCTACGAGCAGTACTTC.

The chain has TRBV6-1 and TRBJ1-5; 8 nucleotides match TRBD1. The V and J ends lost 1 base and 6 bases, in that order; junction bases with no gene match: 5. Germline V lookup: CDR1 MNHNS, CDR2 SASEGT. The CDR3 runs to 15 residues. The CDR3 spells CASSEDSGGVQPQHF. For the CDR3, the DNA is TGTGCCAGCAGTGAAGATTCAGGGGGCGTTCAGCCCCAGCATTTT.

The genes are TRBV6-5 and TRBJ1-5; D is ambiguous. V gave up 4 bases and J gave up 2 bases, with 15 bases separating them. Per the germline V gene, CDR1 is MNHEY and CDR2 is SVGAGI. The CDR3 is made up of 16 amino acids. In DNA form, the CDR3 reads TGTGCCAGCAGTTCTCCGGCCCCGAGGGGCAATCAGCCCCAGCATTTT. Its translation is CASSSPAPRGNQPQHF.

This chain uses TRBV4-2 with TRBJ2-3, with 8 positions matching TRBD2. Losses at the gene ends were 1 base for V and 2 bases for J; bases not matched to a gene: 2. Looked up from germline, CDR1 is LGHNA and CDR2 is YNFKEQ. The CDR3 contains 15 residues. CDR3 in DNA: TGTGCCAGCAGCCAAGTAGCGGGGACCACAGATACGCAGTATTTT. This translates into CASSQVAGTTDTQYF.

The chain joins TRBV29-1 to TRBJ1-2; 11 bases line up with TRBD1. The CDR3 runs to 16 residues. The V segment lost 6 bases and the J segment 2 bases; nucleotides outside the gene matches: 11. Germline CDR1 and CDR2: SQVTM and ANQGSEA. In nucleotides, the CDR3 is TGCAGCGTCGATCGCTCTGGGACAGGGGGAAACTATGGCTACACCTTC. This encodes CSVDRSGTGGNYGYTF.

V usage is TRBV6-5 and J usage is TRBJ1-1; D remains ambiguous. The CDR3 is made up of 13 amino acids. Trimming took off 3 bases at V and 4 bases at J, with 9 bases between the two ends. CDR1 and CDR2 from the germline V gene are MNHEY and SVGAGI. DNA for the CDR3: TGTGCCAGCAGTTATCAGGTCCGCACTGAAGCTTTCTTT. Amino acids: CASSYQVRTEAFF.

The chain combines TRBV19 with TRBJ2-3, with TRBD2 matching over 7 bases. Germline trimming cut 3 bases from V and 4 bases from J; bases unmatched to any gene: 4. The CDR3 runs 14 residues. CDR1 LNHDA and CDR2 SQIVND come from the germline V gene (reference sequence). The chain's CDR3 is CASSIREVADTQYF. The CDR3 nucleotides are TGTGCCAGTAGTATCCGGGAGGTCGCAGATACGCAGTATTTT.

This clone occurred a few times. The genes are TRBV6-5 and TRBJ2-7; 10 bases map to TRBD2. Germline lookup yields CDR1 MNHEY and CDR2 SVGAGI. This CDR3 is 13 amino acids long. With V trimmed by 10 bases and J by 1 base, 4 bases remained unmatched. The CDR3 nucleotides are TGTGCCATTCTAGCGGGGGATTCCTACGAGCAGTACTTC. Translated: CAILAGDSYEQYF.

Remarks on this clone: Within the sample, other DNA sequences also encode this same CDR3. The chain joins TRBV4-1 to TRBJ2-7, with D perhaps matching TRBD1 (6 bases). Trimming removed 1 base from V and 3 bases from J, with 7 bases in between. Germline values: CDR1 MGHRA, CDR2 YSYEKL. The CDR3 has 13 amino acids. As DNA, the CDR3 is TGCGCCAGCAGCCAAGGGACAGTCTACGAGCAGTACTTC. Its translation is CASSQGTVYEQYF.

The count of this clone is one. The chain uses TRBV7-3 and TRBJ2-7; D might be TRBD1 (7 bases). From germline, CDR1 is SGHTA and CDR2 FQGTGA. Trimming took off 7 bases at V and 0 bases at J, with 16 bases between the two ends. This CDR3 has 15 residues. The CDR3 DNA is TGTGCCAGCACCACCCCAGGGGGGTACTCCTACGAGCAGTACTTC. The encoded protein is CASTTPGGYSYEQYF.

The rearrangement links TRBV29-1 to TRBJ2-1; TRBD1 matches 9 bases. This CDR3 comprises 15 residues. The ends lost 0 bases at V and 2 bases at J; junction bases unmatched: 2. Germline V lookup: CDR1 SQVTM, CDR2 ANQGSEA. The CDR3 spells CSVEEQGAPYNEQFF. CDR3 nucleotide sequence: TGCAGCGTTGAAGAACAGGGGGCCCCCTACAATGAGCAGTTCTTC.

The CDR3 sequence is CAISDSRGNSYEQYF. DNA of the CDR3: TGTGCCATCAGTGATAGTCGCGGCAACTCCTACGAGCAGTACTTC. The rearrangement joins TRBV10-3 to TRBJ2-7; D gene ambiguous. CDR1 is ENHRY and CDR2 is SYGVKD in the germline V gene. This CDR3 has 15 residues. The V end was cut by 3 bases, the J end by 0 bases, with 12 bases between.

With regard to this clone: In the same sample, other DNA sequences code for this CDR3. V is TRBV18 and J is TRBJ1-5, with D uncertain. This CDR3 contains 13 residues. Trimming cost V 3 bases and J 2 bases, with 5 bases left between them. Germline CDR1 is KGHSH and CDR2 is LQKENI. Here the CDR3 reads CASSPAGNQPQHF. The CDR3 bases are TGTGCCAGCTCACCGGCTGGCAATCAGCCCCAGCATTTT. The whole variable domain, filled in from reference TRBV18 and TRBJ1-5, reads NAGVMQNPRHLVRRRGQEARLRCSPMKGHSHVYWYRQLPEEGLKFMVYLQKENIIDESGMPKERFSAEFPKEGPSILRIQQVVRGDSAAYFCASSPAGNQPQHFGDGTRLSIL.

This rearrangement joins TRBV6-6 to TRBJ1-1; D gene uncertain. Germline V gives CDR1 MNHNY, CDR2 SVGAGI (reference sequence). The CDR3 runs 13 residues. Trimming left V 2 bases short and J 1 base short, with 5 bases between. CDR3 bases: TGTGCCAGCAGTTACGTACAGAACACTGAAGCTTTCTTT. This codes for CASSYVQNTEAFF.

J is TRBJ1-2 and V is TRBV5-1; D is unclear. V was trimmed by 0 bases and J by 2 bases, leaving 5 bases between them. Germline CDR1 is SGHRS and CDR2 is YFSETQ. The CDR3 is 13 residues long. This chain's CDR3 is CASSLGPNYGYTF. DNA of the CDR3: TGCGCCAGCAGCTTGGGGCCGAACTATGGCTACACCTTC.

The chain recombines TRBV6-1 with TRBJ2-2; possible D gene TRBD2, 6 bases. The CDR3 extends over 17 amino acids. V lost 1 base, J lost 3 bases, and 15 bases lay in between. CDR1 and CDR2 (germline): MNHNS, SASEGT. The CDR3 sequence: CASSEEVSGRYTGELFF. The DNA for the CDR3 is TGTGCCAGCAGTGAAGAAGTCAGCGGGCGGTACACCGGGGAGCTGTTTTTT.

This clone was found a few times. The genes are TRBV2 and TRBJ1-5; the D is unclear. The CDR3 covers 13 residues. Germline V gives CDR1 SNHLY, CDR2 FYNNEI. Trimming cost V 2 bases and J 6 bases, with 8 bases left between them. CDR3: CASSEPNVQPQHF. CDR3 coding DNA: TGTGCCAGCAGTGAACCTAATGTTCAGCCCCAGCATTTT.

The V gene is TRBV2, the J gene TRBJ2-1; TRBD2 aligns across 14 bases. The length of the CDR3 is 18 residues. J was trimmed by 2 bases and V by 10 bases; bases with no gene match: 13. Germline V gene sequence: CDR1 SNHLY, CDR2 FYNNEI. The CDR3 spells CATLPGTSGSGAYNEQFF. In nucleotides, the CDR3 is TGTGCCACCCTTCCAGGGACTAGCGGGAGTGGCGCCTACAATGAGCAGTTCTTC.

This clone was found once. The rearrangement joins TRBV11-2 to TRBJ2-2; weak D call: TRBD1 (7 bases). Germline V lookup: CDR1 SGHAT, CDR2 FQNNGV. The CDR3 contains 14 residues. V dropped 5 bases and J dropped 6 bases, with 13 bases sitting between them. CDR3 protein: CASSPGGGAGELFF. The CDR3 region has the DNA TGTGCCAGCAGCCCCGGAGGGGGCGCCGGGGAGCTGTTTTTT.